Listed below are T cell receptor beta chains from one sample, sequenced in a study of T cells in Graves' hyperthyroidism and ophthalmopathy. TCRdb fed the multiplex PCR reads into MiXCR, producing one record per CDR3 protein. The table records hundreds of thousands of distinct CDR3 sequences, 11% to 15% of them present only once. Sequencing was done on a sample of blood. The receptor set was obtained from a woman aged 18-29 years with Graves' hyperthyroidism. The conserved cysteine and the conserved F or W are not part of the CDR3 here. Each record gives: V gene, J gene, clone size, CDR3 protein. Rows give clone size only sometimes, using once, few, many, or a class for an expanded clone.

v_gene: TRBV13; j_gene: TRBJ2-5; abundance: NA; CDR3aa: ASSRALRDFQETQY
v_gene: TRBV29-1; j_gene: TRBJ1-2; abundance: NA; CDR3aa: SAQVGVFYGYT
v_gene: TRBV12-3/TRBV12-4; j_gene: TRBJ2-7; abundance: many; CDR3aa: ASTRGGQNYEQY
v_gene: TRBV6-5; j_gene: TRBJ1-1; abundance: many; CDR3aa: ASSYRARGTEAF
v_gene: TRBV20-1; j_gene: TRBJ2-1; abundance: many; CDR3aa: SARRQSSGSFEQF
v_gene: TRBV6-2/TRBV6-3; j_gene: TRBJ2-5; abundance: few; CDR3aa: ASRRSGASQETQY
v_gene: TRBV20-1; j_gene: TRBJ1-3; abundance: NA; CDR3aa: SASRGVGGNTIY
v_gene: TRBV24-1; j_gene: TRBJ2-6; abundance: many; CDR3aa: ATGTGAHSGANVLT
v_gene: TRBV10-3; j_gene: TRBJ1-4; abundance: few; CDR3aa: AIPPPWQGQGGGTNEKLF
v_gene: TRBV12-3/TRBV12-4; j_gene: TRBJ2-2; abundance: many; CDR3aa: ASSLSSTGELF
v_gene: TRBV5-8; j_gene: TRBJ2-4; abundance: many; CDR3aa: ASSFGLAGSLAKNIQY
v_gene: TRBV12-3/TRBV12-4; j_gene: TRBJ1-1; abundance: many; CDR3aa: ASSLVPWGLGGTEAF
v_gene: TRBV4-1; j_gene: TRBJ2-5; abundance: many; CDR3aa: ASSLGQGGTQY
v_gene: TRBV11-2; j_gene: TRBJ2-4; abundance: NA; CDR3aa: ASSLASSGNQNLAKNIQY
v_gene: TRBV29-1; j_gene: TRBJ2-7; abundance: NA; CDR3aa: SVEDTTAGARLGEQY
v_gene: TRBV19; j_gene: TRBJ2-1; abundance: NA; CDR3aa: ASSIGQRQF
v_gene: TRBV11-1; j_gene: TRBJ2-2; abundance: NA; CDR3aa: ASSLRWGLAGETGELF
v_gene: TRBV6-2/TRBV6-3; j_gene: TRBJ2-1; abundance: many; CDR3aa: ASSPVAYNEQF
v_gene: TRBV7-3; j_gene: TRBJ2-1; abundance: many; CDR3aa: ASSPLSLTSGRTNEQF
v_gene: TRBV6-2/TRBV6-3; j_gene: TRBJ2-7; abundance: many; CDR3aa: ASSYSTGFREQY
v_gene: TRBV30; j_gene: TRBJ2-3; abundance: many; CDR3aa: AWRQSSTDTQY
v_gene: TRBV14; j_gene: TRBJ2-7; abundance: NA; CDR3aa: ASSHAFSIGEQY
v_gene: TRBV4-3; j_gene: TRBJ2-1; abundance: NA; CDR3aa: ASSHFLTGSVVSNEQF
v_gene: TRBV5-6; j_gene: TRBJ2-1; abundance: many; CDR3aa: ASSPAGTYNEQF
v_gene: TRBV6-1; j_gene: TRBJ2-7; abundance: NA; CDR3aa: ASLSTSGEQY
v_gene: TRBV5-1; j_gene: TRBJ2-3; abundance: few; CDR3aa: ASSLDSKGTQY
v_gene: TRBV14; j_gene: TRBJ1-1; abundance: few; CDR3aa: ASGRTGNTEAF
v_gene: TRBV29-1; j_gene: TRBJ2-2; abundance: many; CDR3aa: SVGGASSSTGELF
v_gene: TRBV7-6; j_gene: TRBJ2-2; abundance: NA; CDR3aa: ASSLSAGGPTGELF
v_gene: TRBV6-2/TRBV6-3; j_gene: TRBJ2-1; abundance: NA; CDR3aa: ASRWGTSGRAEQF
v_gene: TRBV28; j_gene: TRBJ2-2; abundance: NA; CDR3aa: ASKISGENTGELF
v_gene: TRBV6-1; j_gene: TRBJ1-6; abundance: NA; CDR3aa: ASRASYNSPLH
v_gene: TRBV29-1; j_gene: TRBJ2-7; abundance: NA; CDR3aa: SVGPGRYEQY
v_gene: TRBV6-1; j_gene: TRBJ1-5; abundance: few; CDR3aa: ASAGGSNQPQH
v_gene: TRBV7-9; j_gene: TRBJ2-5; abundance: NA; CDR3aa: ASRIGTETQY
v_gene: TRBV5-5; j_gene: TRBJ1-2; abundance: NA; CDR3aa: ASSLVRGSYGYT
v_gene: TRBV7-3; j_gene: TRBJ2-1; abundance: few; CDR3aa: ASSLIGPGNEQF
v_gene: TRBV15; j_gene: TRBJ2-1; abundance: many; CDR3aa: ATSSRDSSYNEQF
v_gene: TRBV19; j_gene: TRBJ2-3; abundance: NA; CDR3aa: ASSKPGQRSTDTQY
v_gene: TRBV24-1; j_gene: TRBJ2-5; abundance: many; CDR3aa: ATSDLNFETQY
v_gene: TRBV6-2/TRBV6-3; j_gene: TRBJ1-1; abundance: NA; CDR3aa: ASRSFRVRGTEAF
v_gene: TRBV28; j_gene: TRBJ2-1; abundance: many; CDR3aa: ASSWGRIGLAGGEQF
v_gene: TRBV4-1; j_gene: TRBJ1-2; abundance: many; CDR3aa: ASSQTDRGDYGYT
v_gene: TRBV4-1; j_gene: TRBJ2-2; abundance: NA; CDR3aa: ASSQDRGPERELF
v_gene: TRBV13; j_gene: TRBJ2-3; abundance: NA; CDR3aa: ASSLLRGRALSSTDTQY
v_gene: TRBV11-2; j_gene: TRBJ1-5; abundance: many; CDR3aa: ASSWTEGSGQPQH
v_gene: TRBV29-1; j_gene: TRBJ2-1; abundance: NA; CDR3aa: SVGHREDNEQF
v_gene: TRBV3-1; j_gene: TRBJ1-1; abundance: many; CDR3aa: ASSQDDPPEAF
v_gene: TRBV28; j_gene: TRBJ2-1; abundance: many; CDR3aa: ASSWETGVSYNEQF
v_gene: TRBV7-8; j_gene: TRBJ2-3; abundance: many; CDR3aa: ASTRSRVTGDTQY
v_gene: TRBV11-2; j_gene: TRBJ2-5; abundance: many; CDR3aa: ASSLEGGRAKTQY
v_gene: TRBV6-2/TRBV6-3; j_gene: TRBJ2-1; abundance: few; CDR3aa: GHGTGINDEQF
v_gene: TRBV20-1; j_gene: TRBJ2-5; abundance: few; CDR3aa: SAGDRGPKTQY
v_gene: TRBV20-1; j_gene: TRBJ1-1; abundance: NA; CDR3aa: SARDIISLFRGTMNTEAF
v_gene: TRBV27; j_gene: TRBJ2-4; abundance: few; CDR3aa: ASSSVRDLNIQY
v_gene: TRBV20-1; j_gene: TRBJ2-7; abundance: many; CDR3aa: SARDNGLAGGAEQY
v_gene: TRBV5-1; j_gene: TRBJ1-3; abundance: few; CDR3aa: ASSEGSTSGNTIY
v_gene: TRBV7-2; j_gene: TRBJ2-7; abundance: many; CDR3aa: ASSLASLEQY
v_gene: TRBV6-1; j_gene: TRBJ1-5; abundance: many; CDR3aa: ASSEHWTDSNQPQH
v_gene: TRBV20-1; j_gene: TRBJ2-7; abundance: NA; CDR3aa: SARDQTGEQLLPYEQY